This passage covers 4 T cell receptor beta chains from one sample sequenced in a study of immune evolution from preneoplasia to lung adenocarcinoma. Profiling relied on immunoSEQ multiplex PCR, and the TCRdb table lists in-frame clones only, not all of them. The profile covers about 5,700 clones, with around 80% appearing a single time and 10% to 14% taken by the ten largest. Sequenced material: FFPE minimally invasive lung adenocarcinoma tissue. The receptors shown here come from a person aged 55-80 years with lung adenocarcinoma.

The J gene is TRBJ1-2, the V gene TRBV28; 9 positions match TRBD1. V trimming: 5 bases; J trimming: 8 bases; junction bases outside the gene matches: 12. Germline V gene sequence: CDR1 MDHEN, CDR2 SYDVKM. CDR3 length: 15 amino acids. The chain's CDR3 is CASSMFPGQGHGYTF. Here the CDR3 DNA reads TGTGCCAGCAGTATGTTCCCGGGACAGGGTCACGGCTACACCTTC.

This rearrangement joins TRBV7-2 to TRBJ2-3, with D unclear. The CDR3 loop spans 12 amino acids. Germline CDR1 SGHTA, CDR2 FQGNSA. V lost 4 bases to trimming and J lost 6 bases, with 8 bases between them. CDR3 sequence reads: CASSSFRDTQYF. The CDR3 coding sequence is TGTGCCAGCAGCTCCTTTAGGGATACGCAGTATTTT. Combining the CDR3 with reference TRBV7-2 and TRBJ2-3 gives the whole variable domain GAGVSQSPSNKVTEKGKDVELRCDPISGHTALYWYRQSLGQGLEFLIYFQGNSAPDKSGLPSDRFSAERTGGSVSTLTIQRTQQEDSAVYLCASSSFRDTQYFGPGTRLTVL.

The chain recombines TRBV2 with TRBJ2-1, with D perhaps TRBD1 (6 bases). The CDR3 length is 12 residues. V was shortened by 6 bases and J by 9 bases, with 12 bases between the two germline ends. Germline CDR1 and CDR2: SNHLY and FYNNEI. The CDR3, as DNA: TGTGCCAGCAGCCTACAGGGTAGTGAGCAGTTCTTC. This translates into CASSLQGSEQFF.

The rearrangement uses TRBV18 and TRBJ2-5; unclear D gene. Trimming pared 2 bases from V and 2 bases from J, leaving 6 bases between. CDR1 and CDR2 (germline): KGHSH, LQKENI. The CDR3 spans 13 residues. The CDR3 is CASSPVRQETQYF. The CDR3 DNA sequence: TGTGCCAGCTCACCAGTTAGACAAGAGACCCAGTACTTC.